The following is a T cell receptor beta chain sequence with its context. The antigen remains undetermined. Germline is not matched at one junction end, which may reflect a read error. The data were obtained in a study of vaccination effects on CD4 cells after COVID-19. Assay used: immunoSEQ multiplex PCR; TCRdb lists only in-frame clones, some missing. The table has approximately 74,000 clones, about four fifths seen once. Before sequencing, viral peptide pools were used by the ViraFEST assay to expand antigen-specific CD4+ T cells. Cultured cells yielded isolated CD4+ T cells after nine to ten days. Vaccine recipients, nucleocapsid antibody negative, had no prior SARS-CoV-2 infection. The researchers cultured around 2 million PBMC per well with roughly 11 IU/ml IL-2 and about 10 ug/ml peptides. Fresh IL-2-containing medium replaced half the medium on days 3 and 7. Study-level points and caveats: By a late point after vaccination, infection- and vaccine-induced clones had shrunk markedly through clonal contraction. Early post-infection timepoints were absent, and convalescent patients were few.

This CDR3 contains 12 residues. Per the germline V gene, CDR1 is SGHNT and CDR2 is YYREEE (reference sequence). The starting material was CD4+ T cells from PBMCs cultured with HCoV-NL63 spike peptides, obtained before COVID-19 vaccination. The rearrangement links TRBV5-4 to TRBJ1-2, with 8 bases lining up with TRBD1. The TCR comes from a human donor who received a COVID-19 vaccine. This CDR3 reads CASSGGGQDIRF. CDR3 DNA: TGTGCCAGCAGCGGAGGGGGACAGGACATCCGATTC.